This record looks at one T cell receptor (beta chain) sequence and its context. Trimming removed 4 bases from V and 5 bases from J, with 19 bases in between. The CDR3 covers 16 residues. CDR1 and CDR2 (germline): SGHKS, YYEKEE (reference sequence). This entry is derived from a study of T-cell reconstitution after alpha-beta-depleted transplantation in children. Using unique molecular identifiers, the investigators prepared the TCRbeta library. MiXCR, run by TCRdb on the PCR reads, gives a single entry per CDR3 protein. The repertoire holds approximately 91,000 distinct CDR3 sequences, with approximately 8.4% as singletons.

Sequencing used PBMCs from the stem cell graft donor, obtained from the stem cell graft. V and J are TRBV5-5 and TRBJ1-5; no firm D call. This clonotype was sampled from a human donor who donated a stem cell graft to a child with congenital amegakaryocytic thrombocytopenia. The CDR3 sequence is CASSTIANQVDQPQHF. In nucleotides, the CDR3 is TGTGCCAGCAGCACGATCGCCAACCAGGTCGATCAGCCCCAGCATTTT.